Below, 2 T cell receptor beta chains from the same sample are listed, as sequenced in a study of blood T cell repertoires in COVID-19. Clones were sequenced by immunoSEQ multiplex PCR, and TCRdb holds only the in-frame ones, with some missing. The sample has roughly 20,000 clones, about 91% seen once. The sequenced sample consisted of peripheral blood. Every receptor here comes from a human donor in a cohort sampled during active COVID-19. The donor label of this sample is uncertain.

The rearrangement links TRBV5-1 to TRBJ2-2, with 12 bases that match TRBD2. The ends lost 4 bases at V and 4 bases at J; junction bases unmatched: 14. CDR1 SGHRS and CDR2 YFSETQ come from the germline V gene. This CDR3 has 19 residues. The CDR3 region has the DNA TGCGCCAGCAGCCTATTCCAACTAGCGGGAGGTACGGGCACCGGGGAGCTGTTTTTT. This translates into CASSLFQLAGGTGTGELFF.

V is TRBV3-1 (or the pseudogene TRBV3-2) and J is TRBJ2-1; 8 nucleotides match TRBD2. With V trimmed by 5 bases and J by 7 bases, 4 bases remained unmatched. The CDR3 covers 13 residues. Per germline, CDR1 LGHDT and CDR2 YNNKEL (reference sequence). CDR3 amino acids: CASSVRLANEQFF. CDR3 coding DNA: TGTGCCAGCAGCGTCCGACTAGCGAATGAGCAGTTCTTC.